This paragraph reports one TCR beta chain. Its antigen is not known. Per the germline V gene, CDR1 is SGHTA and CDR2 is FQGNSA. Trimming pared 4 bases from V and 12 bases from J, leaving 16 bases between. This CDR3 has 14 residues. Sample time point: persistent/refractory GD, antithyroid drugs over 5 years with positive TRAb. RNA extracted from PBMCs served as the sequencing template. The sample originates from a study of regulatory T cells in long-lasting Graves disease. Overall study context: The study counted Graves' disease as persistent given over 5 years of antithyroid drugs and positive TSH receptor antibodies.

Library construction for TCR beta used iRepertoire HTBI primers and Arm-PCR of CDR3 regions. Authors' processing steps: Taken together, the samples had 55 to 65 TRBV and approximately 13 TRBJ segments identified. In TCRdb, the multiplex PCR reads were re-called with MiXCR into one record per CDR3 protein. These V and J calls originate from TCRdb's pipeline instead of the authors' own analysis. The table has 700,000 or so distinct CDR3 sequences, 25% to 35% seen once. Points from the study as a whole: Patients with persistent disease shared 2,500 to 3,500 public clonotypes, outpacing the 966 shared by new patients.

This material consisted of peripheral blood mononuclear cells (PBMCs), taken when the disease was refractory, from a patient treated with antithyroid drugs. The chain links TRBV7-2 to TRBJ1-6; perhaps TRBD1 as D (6 bases). The source of this sequence is a female donor with Graves disease. The CDR3 sequence is CASSSTGPFLPLHF. CDR3 nucleotides: TGTGCCAGCAGCTCCACAGGGCCTTTTTTACCCCTCCACTTT.